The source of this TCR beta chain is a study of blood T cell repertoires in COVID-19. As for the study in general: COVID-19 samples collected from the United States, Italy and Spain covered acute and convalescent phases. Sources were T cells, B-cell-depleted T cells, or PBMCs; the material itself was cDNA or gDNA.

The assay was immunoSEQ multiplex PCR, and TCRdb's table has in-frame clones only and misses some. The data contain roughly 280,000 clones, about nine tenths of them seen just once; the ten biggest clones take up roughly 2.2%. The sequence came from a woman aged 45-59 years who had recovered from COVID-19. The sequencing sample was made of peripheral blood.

CDR3 sequence reads: CAWTSGGWEQYF. CDR3 DNA: TGTGCCTGGACCTCGGGGGGTTGGGAGCAGTACTTC. V is TRBV30 and J is TRBJ2-7; 7 bases fit TRBD2. The CDR3 totals 12 residues. The V and J ends lost 4 bases and 7 bases, in that order; junction bases with no gene match: 7. Germline V lookup: CDR1 GTSNPN, CDR2 SVGIG (reference sequence).